This TCR beta chain came from a study of pediatric ulcerative colitis. V lost 6 bases, J lost 3 bases, and 5 bases stayed unmatched. Germline CDR1 and CDR2: ENHRY and SYGVKD. The CDR3 spans 14 residues. To note about this clone: Its antigen is still unknown.

Broader study findings: No controls had the two rectal clonotypes shared by ulcerative colitis patients. Acute severe colitis showed lower rectal diversity from clonal expansions.

The repertoire was sequenced with immunoSEQ multiplex PCR; TCRdb's copy has only in-frame clones and lacks some. Among about 36,000 clones listed, 73% were seen once. One to two pinch biopsies were taken from the rectum during colonoscopy. Sequencing was done on a sample of gut tissue. The chain links TRBV10-3 to TRBJ2-1, with TRBD1 matching over 7 bases. This sequence originates from a boy aged 5-17 years with moderate ulcerative colitis. The CDR3 sequence: CAISPGTVYNEQFF. CDR3 nucleotides: TGTGCCATCAGCCCAGGGACAGTCTACAATGAGCAGTTCTTC.